These 6 T cell receptor beta chains originate from one sample sequenced in a study of blood T cell repertoires in COVID-19. Here immunoSEQ multiplex PCR was the method, and the copy in TCRdb shows in-frame clones only, minus some. This sample has 120,000 to 150,000 clones; approximately 80% occur once, and the top ten carry 6.5% to 8.5%. The sample comprised peripheral blood. Receptors originate from a human donor with acute or convalescent COVID-19. The donor label of this sample is uncertain.

This sequence joins TRBV7-3 and TRBJ2-1; 7 bases line up with TRBD1. The germline V gene encodes CDR1 SGHTA and CDR2 FQGTGA. The ends lost 5 bases at V and 6 bases at J; junction bases unmatched: 4. CDR3 length: 13 amino acids. CDR3 sequence: CASSIGGFNEQFF. CDR3 sequence (DNA): TGTGCCAGCAGCATAGGGGGCTTCAATGAGCAGTTCTTC.

The chain couples TRBV11-2 to TRBJ2-2; unclear D gene. In germline, CDR1 is SGHAT, CDR2 FQNNGV. This CDR3 contains 16 residues. V shed 4 bases and J shed 2 bases, with 14 bases lying between them. The CDR3 reads CASSSPGGLNTGELFF. DNA for the CDR3: TGTGCCAGCAGCTCTCCGGGTGGCCTTAACACCGGGGAGCTGTTTTTT. Full variable domain (missing parts from reference TRBV11-2 and TRBJ2-2): EAGVAQSPRYKIIEKRQSVAFWCNPISGHATLYWYQQILGQGPKLLIQFQNNGVVDDSQLPKDRFSAERLKGVDSTLKIQPAKLEDSAVYLCASSSPGGLNTGELFFGEGSRLTVL.

The chain combines TRBV25-1 with TRBJ1-6; D gene unclear. Trimming removed 2 bases from V and 7 bases from J, with 12 bases in between. The CDR3 totals 15 residues. Germline CDR1 reads MGHDK; CDR2 reads SYGVNS. CDR3 DNA: TGTGCCAGCAGTGAAATCGGAGGGTGGAATTCACCCCTCCACTTT. Translated: CASSEIGGWNSPLHF.

V usage is TRBV5-8 and J usage is TRBJ2-1, with TRBD1 identical over 9 bases. CDR1 is SGHTS and CDR2 is YDEGEE in the germline V gene. Trimming at V came to 0 bases and at J to 4 bases, leaving 2 bases not matched to a gene. This CDR3 has 15 residues. The CDR3 DNA reads as TGTGCCAGCAGCTTGGTGGGACAGGGATACAATGAGCAGTTCTTC. Translation gives CASSLVGQGYNEQFF.

The rearrangement links TRBV6-1 to TRBJ1-1; perhaps TRBD1 as D (6 bases). From germline, CDR1 is MNHNS and CDR2 SASEGT. The V and J ends lost 1 base and 4 bases respectively, with 10 bases between them. The CDR3 runs to 14 residues. CDR3 in DNA: TGTGCCAGCAGTGAAGGGGGACACCTCACTGAAGCTTTCTTT. As protein: CASSEGGHLTEAFF.

This clone was recorded a few times. This chain connects TRBV7-9 to TRBJ1-5; 9 bases are shared with TRBD1. Germline V gene lookup returns CDR1 SEHNR and CDR2 FQNEAQ (reference sequence). CDR3 length: 15 amino acids. Losses at the gene ends were 5 bases for V and 6 bases for J; bases not matched to a gene: 8. CDR3 sequence: CASSPTGGWGQPQHF. In nucleotides, the CDR3 is TGTGCCAGCAGCCCTACAGGGGGCTGGGGTCAGCCCCAGCATTTT.